This T cell receptor (beta chain) was identified in a study of blood T cells in healthy people across ages. It was with a sample-barcoded 5' primer and a J-beta primer mix that a second PCR of roughly 6 to 11 cycles was run. TCRdb reanalysed the 5' RACE reads using MiXCR and keeps one entry per CDR3 protein. The table has fewer than 900,000 distinct CDR3 sequences, 40% to 45% seen once. This CDR3 is 16 amino acids long. V shed 7 bases and J 1 base; nucleotides not matched to a gene: 7. Germline CDR1 reads MNHNY; CDR2 reads SVGAGI (reference sequence). The chain combines TRBV6-6 with TRBJ1-5; 10 bases fit TRBD1. The source material was blood. This TCR derives from an older woman in good health. CDR3 in DNA: TGTGCCAGCACCCTTGACAGGGGGCGAAGCAATCAGCCCCAGCATTTT. Its translation is CASTLDRGRSNQPQHF.